Listed below are T cell receptor beta chains from one sample, sequenced in a study of tumor and adjacent non-tumor tissue in lung cancer. In TCRdb, the multiplex PCR reads were re-called with MiXCR into one record per CDR3 protein. The sample has approximately 120,000 distinct CDR3 sequences, under 65% seen once. Sequencing was carried out using distant non-tumor lung tissue. All receptors come from a man in his sixties with non-small cell lung cancer. Each CDR3 is given without its conserved first and last residue.

>TRBV6-1|TRBJ1-4
ASSVRRTGRNEKLF
>TRBV6-5|TRBJ1-1
ASSQTIGGALGTEAF
>TRBV5-1|TRBJ1-1
ASSLYDHTEAF
>TRBV28|TRBJ2-2
ASSITTHTGELF
>TRBV30|TRBJ1-5
AWSVSGNNQPQH
>TRBV4-1|TRBJ2-5
ASTQDASGETQY
>TRBV5-1|TRBJ1-1
ASSLTVNTEAF
>TRBV11-3|TRBJ2-1
DSSLGIHNEQF
>TRBV12-3/TRBV12-4|TRBJ2-7
ASRTGLASKEQY
>TRBV5-1|TRBJ2-1
ASSLGTSGGGQF
>TRBV19|TRBJ2-7
ASSGQGDLSYEQY
>TRBV6-6|TRBJ1-2
ASSYFGGTGISYT
>TRBV11-2|TRBJ1-1
ASSKQGGTEAF
>TRBV7-8|TRBJ2-2
ASSFSGTSGTRELF
>TRBV5-1|TRBJ2-1
VSSLTGQAHNEQF
>TRBV5-6|TRBJ2-7
ASSFERRVYEQY
>TRBV4-1|TRBJ1-5
AGSKDRYSNQPQH
>TRBV6-5|TRBJ1-1
ASSYSGLNTEAF
>TRBV6-6|TRBJ1-5
ASSYGTVENQPQH
>TRBV4-3|TRBJ2-1
ASSQDPSGGRNEQF
>TRBV12-3/TRBV12-4|TRBJ2-1
ASSFTSYKLF
>TRBV7-9|TRBJ1-1
ASSLQGLDTEAF
>TRBV6-2/TRBV6-3|TRBJ2-3
ASSYLSGSAIDTQY
>TRBV5-4|TRBJ2-3
ASSPLSSVDTQY
>TRBV6-6|TRBJ2-3
ASSPTLKRDTHY
>TRBV11-1|TRBJ2-5
SSSPGTSGTLQETKY
>TRBV11-2|TRBJ1-1
ASSQTMEAEAF
>TRBV11-3|TRBJ2-4
ASSREPGKNIQY
>TRBV12-5|TRBJ2-7
ASSLNPPLNYEQY
>TRBV11-3|TRBJ2-3
ASSLSTVIGTDTHY
>TRBV10-3|TRBJ1-6
AISESSVEVSPLH
>TRBV6-2/TRBV6-3|TRBJ2-2
DSSPGTAGELY
>TRBV2|TRBJ1-2
ASILDREANYGYT
>TRBV5-5|TRBJ2-3
ASSFRGADSTDTQY
>TRBV13|TRBJ2-7
ASSFRDRDYEQY
>TRBV4-2|TRBJ2-5
ASSQDAYGETQY
>TRBV5-1|TRBJ2-7
GSSLGDMYEQY
>TRBV7-9|TRBJ1-1
ASSINREEAF
>TRBV11-3|TRBJ2-2
ASSYSPGELF
>TRBV20-1|TRBJ1-2
SASGGGGRGYT
>TRBV12-3/TRBV12-4|TRBJ2-3
GSSSSDKGSTDTQY
>TRBV15|TRBJ2-3
ATSRGGGTDTQY
>TRBV29-1|TRBJ2-7
SVEVGTGVGEQY
>TRBV7-8|TRBJ2-1
ASSSNLANEQF
>TRBV6-5|TRBJ2-7
ASSSGTSGSYEQY
>TRBV7-6|TRBJ2-1
ASSLAFGPYNEQF
>TRBV11-3|TRBJ2-6
ASSQLSSGANVLT
>TRBV20-1|TRBJ1-1
IAGLIVLGAF
>TRBV30|TRBJ2-1
AFPPGTGVQF
>TRBV7-9|TRBJ2-5
ASSPEAGTSKKTQY
>TRBV4-3|TRBJ2-5
ASSQDSYRETQY
>TRBV30|TRBJ1-1
AWTMGHTEAF
>TRBV6-5|TRBJ2-5
VSSREAAGGWTHY